This T cell receptor beta chain was identified in a study of CXCR3-negative and CXCR3-positive naive CD8 T cells (dated by TCRdb to between 2018 and 2021). Describing the broader study: In total, about 135 million TRB reads were obtained, which works out to roughly 1.5 +/- 0.3 million reads per library. Diversity and physicochemical repertoire analyses covered some eleven donors pooled from two independent experiments. The TRBV-TRBJ cluster analysis covered naive subsets from roughly five donors and memory cells from 3 donors.

General study outcomes and caveats: Comparably high repertoire diversity was found in both naive subsets, whereas much lower repertoire diversity was found in memory CD8+ T cells. Freshly isolated PBMCs were used for most assays because CXCR3 expression went down partially after cryopreservation. Surface CD5, linked to self-reactivity in mice, was comparable between naive subsets; TCR interaction strength was therefore also inferred from TRB CDR3 physicochemical properties. Within the same donor, TRBV-TRBJ usage looked similar between naive CXCR3-negative and CXCR3-positive cells, but memory cells had distinct patterns.

TCRdb names NextSeq 550 as the instrument used. The Human TCR Profiling Kit (MiLaboratory) was used to prepare UMI-labeled 5' RACE TRB cDNA libraries. The full amount of extracted RNA was used for cDNA synthesis, and the full amount of resulting cDNA was used for PCR amplification. Libraries were prepared in parallel with an identical number of PCR cycles. In the authors' own workflow: MIGEC and MiXCR extracted about 50,000 +/- 9,200 unique UMI-labeled TRB cDNA molecules per library, requiring at least two reads per UMI. On average, roughly 40,000 +/- 10,000 functional in-frame TRB CDR3 nucleotide clonotypes lacking stop codons were found per library. Diversity metrics, including normalized Shannon-Wiener and Chao1, were computed in VDJtools after downsampling to 5000 UMI-labeled TRB molecules per sample. VDJtools was used to calculate clonotype-size-weighted physicochemical properties of the central five CDR3 residues, namely interaction energy, strength, volume and Kidera factor 4. TCRdb reprocessed the sequencing reads and holds a single record per CDR3 protein sequence, with no DNA. The V and J calls here are based on TCRdb, not the publication. The sample's clone listing holds more than 45,000 distinct CDR3 sequences. Of the sample, approximately 16% falls within the top ten clones.

CDR1 and CDR2 were assigned from the germline V gene (reference sequence) as MNHEY and SMNVEV. The CDR3 has 16 amino acids, counting the end cysteine and phenylalanine. No DNA accompanies this entry. Concerning this clonotype itself: Its specific antigen is unknown.

For each CD8+ T cell subset, flow sorting was done in triplicate, and under 350,000 cells per subset went directly into RLT lysis buffer. Peripheral blood mononuclear cells were isolated from buffy coats using standard density gradient centrifugation. An RNeasy Mini Kit was used to extract total RNA from the sorted cells. This chain is built from TRBV27 and TRBJ1-5. The sequence was collected from a human donor in good health. Some clones in this sample may be carry-over from other donors' samples. Sequenced material: memory CD8+ T cells from blood. The cell subset or site label for this specimen denotes: conventional CD8+ memory T cells (TMEM), sorted as controls. The CDR3 in this case is CASSPADNPSNQPQHF.